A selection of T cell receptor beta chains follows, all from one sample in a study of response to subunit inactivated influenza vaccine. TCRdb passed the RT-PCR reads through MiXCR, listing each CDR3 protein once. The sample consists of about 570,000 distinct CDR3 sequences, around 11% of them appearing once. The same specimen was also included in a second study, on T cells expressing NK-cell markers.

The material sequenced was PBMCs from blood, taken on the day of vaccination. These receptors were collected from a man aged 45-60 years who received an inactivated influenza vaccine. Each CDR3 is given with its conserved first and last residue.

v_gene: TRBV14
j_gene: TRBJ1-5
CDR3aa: CASSQDSPSSRDQPQHF

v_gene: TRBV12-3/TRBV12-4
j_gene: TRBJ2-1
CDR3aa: CASFRGQTYNEQFF

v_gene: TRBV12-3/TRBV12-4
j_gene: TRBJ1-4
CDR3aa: CASSRDIANEKLFF

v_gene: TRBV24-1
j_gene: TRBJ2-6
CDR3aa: CATSDLPKTGGANSGANVLTF

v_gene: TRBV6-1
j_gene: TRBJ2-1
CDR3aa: CASSPRPRLLAGYNEQFF

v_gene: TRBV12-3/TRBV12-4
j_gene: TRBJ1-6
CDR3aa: CASSLGSSYNSPLHF

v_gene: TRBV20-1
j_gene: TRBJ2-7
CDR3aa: CSARPPGLQAHEQYF

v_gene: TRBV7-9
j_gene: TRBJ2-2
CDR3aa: CASSPRQGASTGELFF

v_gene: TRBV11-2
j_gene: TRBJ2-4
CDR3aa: CASSLVGRRIAKNIQYF

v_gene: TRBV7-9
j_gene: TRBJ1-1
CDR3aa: CASSLGRGQIMNTEAFF

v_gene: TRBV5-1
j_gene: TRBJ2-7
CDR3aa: CASSLTTMDGNEQYF

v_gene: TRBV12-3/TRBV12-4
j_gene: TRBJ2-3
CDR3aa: CASSLGWGQGISDTQYF

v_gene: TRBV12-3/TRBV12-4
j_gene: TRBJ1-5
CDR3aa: CASSFGWVSQPQHF

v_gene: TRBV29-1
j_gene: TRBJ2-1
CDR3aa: CSATRRGSSNNEQFF

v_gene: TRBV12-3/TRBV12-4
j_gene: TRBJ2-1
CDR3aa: CASSFAGVGNEQFF

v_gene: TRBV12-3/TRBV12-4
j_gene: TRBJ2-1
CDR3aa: CASSFRDRYNEQFF

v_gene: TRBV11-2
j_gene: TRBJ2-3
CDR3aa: CASSLTLEVGQYF

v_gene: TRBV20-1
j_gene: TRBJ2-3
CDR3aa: CSARDHLAGVTDTQYF

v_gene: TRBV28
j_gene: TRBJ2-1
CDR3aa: CASSLFWGQVDYNEQFF

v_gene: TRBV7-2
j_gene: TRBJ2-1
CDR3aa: CASSSQRAGGSYNEQFF

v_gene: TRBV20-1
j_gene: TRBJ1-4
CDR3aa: CSARPGTGVEKLFF

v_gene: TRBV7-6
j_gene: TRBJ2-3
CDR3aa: CASSLGGLVDTQYF

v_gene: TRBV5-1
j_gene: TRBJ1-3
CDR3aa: CASSLESPGNTIYF

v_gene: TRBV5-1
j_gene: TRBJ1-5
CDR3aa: CASSSGQVGSPQHF

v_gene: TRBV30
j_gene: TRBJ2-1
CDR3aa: CAWNLAGGPLNEQFF

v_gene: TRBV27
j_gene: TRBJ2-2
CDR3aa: CASSFGTGGIGELFF

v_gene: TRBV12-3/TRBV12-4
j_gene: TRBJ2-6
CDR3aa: CASSFQGAGSGANVLTF

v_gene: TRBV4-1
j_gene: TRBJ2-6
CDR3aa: CASSQDSGANVLTF